A single sample gave rise to the 9 T cell receptor beta chains below, sequenced in a study of CD8+ T cells in alopecia areata listed by TCRdb under 2018. The receptor library was made with the immunoSEQ multiplex PCR assay. To provide template for TCR sequencing, every sample had RNA extracted and reverse transcribed into cDNA. TCRdb took this table from immuneACCESS and kept in-frame rearrangements with V and J called. Such tables lack part of the clones; where checked against another copy, unresolved V genes explain under half of the gap, and the rest is unexplained. A total of some 190,000 clones appear in this sample, roughly 46% of them only once. Roughly a tenth of the sample is held by the ten biggest clonotypes. The sample's treatment or condition label, decoded: oral pan-JAK inhibitor, 5-10 mg twice daily. The sample here was CD8+ T cells sorted from blood, taken around week 54, from a patient treated with tofacitinib. These receptors were taken from a human donor with alopecia areata.

This clone was counted a few times. The chain combines TRBV14 with TRBJ2-7; TRBD2 aligns across 8 bases. After removal of 1 base from V and 3 bases from J, the junction contained 5 bases not matched to a gene. CDR3 size: 15 residues. CDR1 SGHDN and CDR2 FVKESK come from the germline V gene. CDR3 DNA: TGTGCCAGCAGCCAAGCGTCCGGGGGGGTCTACGAGCAGTACTTC. As protein: CASSQASGGVYEQYF.

The gene calls are TRBV11-3 and TRBJ2-7; no definite D call. Germline V gene sequence: CDR1 SGHNT, CDR2 YENEEA. The CDR3 length is 12 residues. The V gene lost 0 bases and the J gene lost 6 bases, with 6 bases spanning the gap. The CDR3 spells CASSLDGSEQYF. The CDR3 coding sequence is TGTGCCAGCAGCTTAGATGGAAGCGAGCAGTACTTC.

The V call is TRBV6-5, the J call TRBJ2-7; D is possibly TRBD1 (6 bases). This CDR3 spans 13 amino acids. The germline CDR1 and CDR2 sequences are MNHEY and SVGAGI. Trimming cost V 6 bases and J 4 bases, with 13 bases left between them. CDR3 coding DNA: TGTGCCAGCAGCCAGGGGCCGCTTTACGAGCAGTACTTC. Amino acids: CASSQGPLYEQYF.

The V call is TRBV4-3, the J call TRBJ1-1, with D unclear. Per germline, CDR1 LGHNA and CDR2 YSLEER. Trimming removed 3 bases at V and 7 bases at J, with 12 bases between. The CDR3 totals 13 residues. The CDR3 is CASSQQPGNEAFF. Here the CDR3 DNA reads TGCGCCAGCAGCCAGCAACCGGGGAATGAAGCTTTCTTT.

The chain recombines TRBV10-3 with TRBJ2-5; either TRBD1 or TRBD2 may fit D (5 bases each). Germline V gene lookup returns CDR1 ENHRY and CDR2 SYGVKD. The V gene lost 4 bases and the J gene lost 5 bases, with 26 bases spanning the gap. The CDR3 is 18 residues long. CDR3 bases: TGTGCCATCAGTGCGCCAAACTCGGGACCGGCTTGGGACGAGACCCAGTACTTC. Translation: CAISAPNSGPAWDETQYF.

The V gene is TRBV27, the J gene TRBJ2-1, with D perhaps matching TRBD2 (6 bases). This CDR3 has 16 residues. Germline loops: CDR1 MNHEY, CDR2 SMNVEV (reference sequence). The ends were cut back, 5 bases at V and 2 bases at J, with 16 bases in the middle. Here the CDR3 reads CASSPSTGEAYNEQFF. CDR3 DNA: TGTGCCAGCAGTCCTTCTACGGGGGAGGCCTACAATGAGCAGTTCTTC.

This clone was counted a few times. V gene TRBV7-2 combines with J gene TRBJ2-7; no clear D gene. V was clipped by 0 bases and J by 2 bases, with 5 bases between them. The CDR3 is 13 residues long. Germline V gene data show CDR1 as SGHTA and CDR2 as FQGNSA. The CDR3 nucleotides read TGTGCCAGCAGCTTAGCCGTTCCCTACGAGCAGTACTTC. It yields the protein CASSLAVPYEQYF.

CDR3 loop: CASSLDPGGPYNEQFF. CDR3 DNA sequence: TGTGCCAGCAGCTTGGACCCCGGGGGGCCTTATAATGAGCAGTTCTTC. The gene calls are TRBV5-6 and TRBJ2-1, with a tentative D call TRBD2 (7 bases). The germline V gene has CDR1 SGHDT and CDR2 YYEEEE. V was trimmed by 0 bases and J by 7 bases, leaving 17 bases between them. CDR3 length: 16 amino acids. The full variable domain, rest sourced from reference TRBV5-6 and TRBJ2-1, is DAGVTQSPTHLIKTRGQQVTLRCSPKSGHDTVSWYQQALGQGPQFIFQYYEEEERQRGNFPDRFSGHQFPNYSSELNVNALLLGDSALYLCASSLDPGGPYNEQFFGPGTRLTVL.

The rearrangement uses TRBV11-2 and TRBJ2-1; possible D gene TRBD1, 6 bases. In germline, CDR1 is SGHAT, CDR2 FQNNGV. This CDR3 has 13 amino acids. V gave up 4 bases and J gave up 9 bases, with 13 bases separating them. In nucleotides, the CDR3 is TGTGCCAGCAGCTCAAACAGGGTAGGTGAGCAGTTCTTC. Its translation is CASSSNRVGEQFF. Combining the CDR3 with reference TRBV11-2 and TRBJ2-1 gives the whole variable domain EAGVAQSPRYKIIEKRQSVAFWCNPISGHATLYWYQQILGQGPKLLIQFQNNGVVDDSQLPKDRFSAERLKGVDSTLKIQPAKLEDSAVYLCASSSNRVGEQFFGPGTRLTVL.